This record concerns one T cell receptor (beta chain) sequence. This sample stems from a study of blood T cell repertoires in COVID-19. The wider study: The analysed material was cDNA or gDNA that came from T cells, B-cell-depleted T cells, or PBMCs.

The CDR3 spans 14 residues. CDR1 and CDR2 (germline): ENHRY, SYGVKD. V was pared by 2 bases and J by 11 bases, with 11 bases of the junction left unmatched. The authors' processing: Reference gene primer amplification gave nucleated cell count estimates. Method: immunoSEQ multiplex PCR; TCRdb's copy keeps in-frame clones and lacks some. The V and J calls and clone size are taken from that table; D and trimming were inferred from the DNA. The sample consists of 200,000 to 250,000 clones, under 85% of them appearing once. The sequencing input was peripheral blood. This TCR was recovered from a man aged 25-45 years who had recovered from COVID-19. The chain is built from TRBV10-3 and TRBJ1-1, with TRBD1 identical over 7 bases. Here the CDR3 DNA reads TGTGCCATCAGTGAGATAGACAGGGCGGCTTCGGCTTTCTTT. It is translated as CAISEIDRAASAFF.